This is a list of T cell receptor beta chains from one sample in a study of cytomegalovirus exposure and HLA in healthy donors. Here immunoSEQ multiplex PCR was the method, and the copy in TCRdb shows in-frame clones only, minus some. The sample has 75,000 to 100,000 clones; approximately 79% are singletons. Sequenced sample: PBMCs. These receptors all stem from an older woman in good health and CMV-seropositive. The CDR3 runs from the conserved cysteine through the conserved F or W. A D gene is named only where the DNA matches it firmly. Only part of the rows carry a size: once, few, many, or a class if the clone is expanded.

DNA: TGTGCCGGACGTCTGAGCGGGACAGAGACCCAGTACTTC; CDR3: CAGRLSGTETQYF; D: TRBD2; J: TRBJ2-5; size: -; length: 13; V: TRBV28
DNA: TGTGCCAGCAGCTCCCAGGGAAGGAGAGAGACCCAGTACTTC; CDR3: CASSSQGRRETQYF; D: -; J: TRBJ2-5; size: -; length: 14; V: TRBV5-4
DNA: TGTGCCAGCAGTTACTCTGCGGGGTACCATGAGCAGTTCTTC; CDR3: CASSYSAGYHEQFF; D: -; J: TRBJ2-1; size: -; length: 14; V: TRBV6-5
DNA: TGTGCCAGCAGCTTAGCGGGAGGAGAGACCCAGTACTTC; CDR3: CASSLAGGETQYF; D: -; J: TRBJ2-5; size: once; length: 13; V: TRBV7-9
DNA: TGTGCCAGCAGTAGGGACCCAGCGGGGACCGGGGAGCTGTTTTTT; CDR3: CASSRDPAGTGELFF; D: TRBD2; J: TRBJ2-2; size: -; length: 15; V: TRBV2
DNA: TGTGCCAGCAGCTTGGGTGTAGACGGGGTGTTTCGGCCCCAGCATTTT; CDR3: CASSLGVDGVFRPQHF; D: -; J: TRBJ1-5; size: few; length: 16; V: TRBV5-6
DNA: TGCGCCAGCAGCCAAGAGCGGACAGGAAGGGCCTATGGCTACACCTTC; CDR3: CASSQERTGRAYGYTF; D: TRBD1; J: TRBJ1-2; size: -; length: 16; V: TRBV4-1
DNA: TGTGCCAGTAGTATCGGAACAGGCTCTGGAAACACCATATATTTT; CDR3: CASSIGTGSGNTIYF; D: -; J: TRBJ1-3; size: -; length: 15; V: TRBV19
DNA: TGTGCCAGCAGTGAAGCGCGGAACAGCGGCTATGGCTACACCTTC; CDR3: CASSEARNSGYGYTF; D: -; J: TRBJ1-2; size: few; length: 15; V: TRBV6-1
DNA: TGTGCCGGCAGTCTAGCGGGAGCGGCCAAAAACATTCAGTACTTC; CDR3: CAGSLAGAAKNIQYF; D: TRBD2; J: TRBJ2-4; size: -; length: 15; V: TRBV5-4
DNA: TGTGCCATCAGTGACTCGGGACAGGTCGGCGAGCAGTACTTC; CDR3: CAISDSGQVGEQYF; D: TRBD1; J: TRBJ2-7; size: -; length: 14; V: TRBV10-3
DNA: TGTGCCAGCAGTTTAGGCAGGGGCGTTTCTCGAGGCTACACCTTC; CDR3: CASSLGRGVSRGYTF; D: -; J: TRBJ1-2; size: -; length: 15; V: TRBV28
DNA: TGCAGCGTTGAAATGAGACTAGCCAAAAACATTCAGTACTTC; CDR3: CSVEMRLAKNIQYF; D: -; J: TRBJ2-4; size: -; length: 14; V: TRBV29-1
DNA: TGCGCCAGCAGCCTGACTAGCACAGATACGCAGTATTTT; CDR3: CASSLTSTDTQYF; D: -; J: TRBJ2-3; size: -; length: 13; V: TRBV4-1
DNA: TGTGCCAGCAGCGCTTACCCAGCGGGAGGGCGTGAGACCCAGTACTTC; CDR3: CASSAYPAGGRETQYF; D: TRBD2; J: TRBJ2-5; size: -; length: 16; V: TRBV9
DNA: TGTGCCAGCAGCTCAAGGGCCGGGACTAGCGGGAAATACGAGCAGTACTTC; CDR3: CASSSRAGTSGKYEQYF; D: TRBD2; J: TRBJ2-7; size: -; length: 17; V: TRBV7-8
DNA: TGCGCCAGCAGCCGATGGACAGATTACTACGAGCAGTACTTC; CDR3: CASSRWTDYYEQYF; D: -; J: TRBJ2-7; size: -; length: 14; V: TRBV4-1
DNA: TGTGCCAGTAGTAGTATATTGGGGACTAGCGGGAGCAATGAGCAGTTCTTC; CDR3: CASSSILGTSGSNEQFF; D: TRBD2; J: TRBJ2-1; size: -; length: 17; V: TRBV19
DNA: TGTGCCAGCAGTCGATGGACAGATAATCGCGAGCAGTACTTC; CDR3: CASSRWTDNREQYF; D: -; J: TRBJ2-7; size: -; length: 14; V: TRBV6-5
DNA: TGTGCCAGCAGCTCCCCAGGGACAGGGGGCGTAACGCAGTATTTT; CDR3: CASSSPGTGGVTQYF; D: TRBD1; J: TRBJ2-3; size: few; length: 15; V: TRBV28
DNA: TGTGCCAGCAGCTTAGCCGGGACTAGCGGTTTCTACGAGCAGTACTTC; CDR3: CASSLAGTSGFYEQYF; D: TRBD2; J: TRBJ2-7; size: -; length: 16; V: TRBV7-9
DNA: TGCGCCAGCAGGGCAGGGGAATGGGAATCGGCTGAAGCTTTCTTT; CDR3: CASRAGEWESAEAFF; D: -; J: TRBJ1-1; size: -; length: 15; V: TRBV5-1
DNA: TGTGCCTGGAGTGTACCCGGACAGGGCTTT; CDR3: CAWSVPGQGF; D: TRBD1; J: TRBJ1-1; size: -; length: 10; V: TRBV30
DNA: TGTGCCAGCAGTTTGAATGAGCTCACTGAAGCTTTCTTT; CDR3: CASSLNELTEAFF; D: -; J: TRBJ1-1; size: -; length: 13; V: TRBV27
DNA: TGTGCCAGCAGCTTCGGGACAGGCGGAAACACCATATATTTT; CDR3: CASSFGTGGNTIYF; D: TRBD1; J: TRBJ1-3; size: once; length: 14; V: TRBV9
DNA: TGTGCCAGCAGCGAAAGCTGGGGCGTTCAGCCCCAGCATTTT; CDR3: CASSESWGVQPQHF; D: -; J: TRBJ1-5; size: -; length: 14; V: TRBV6-1
DNA: TGTGCCAGCAGTTTTTTTACACCCGGCGGTGATTCGGTTTTT; CDR3: CASSFFTPGGDSVF; D: -; J: TRBJ1-1; size: -; length: 14; V: TRBV2
DNA: TGTGCCAGCAGTGAACAGGGATGGGAGACCCAGTACTTC; CDR3: CASSEQGWETQYF; D: -; J: TRBJ2-5; size: few; length: 13; V: TRBV6-1
DNA: TGTGCCAGCAGCTGGGGGGGACAGGGCCTCTACGAGCAGTACTTC; CDR3: CASSWGGQGLYEQYF; D: TRBD1; J: TRBJ2-7; size: -; length: 15; V: TRBV5-6
DNA: TGTGCCAGCAGCTGGGGGGGCAGGATGAACACTGAAGCTTTCTTT; CDR3: CASSWGGRMNTEAFF; D: -; J: TRBJ1-1; size: -; length: 15; V: TRBV5-4
DNA: TGTGCCTCCCGACCGGGACAGGCACCCCGGAAACTGTTTTTT; CDR3: CASRPGQAPRKLFF; D: TRBD1; J: TRBJ1-4; size: -; length: 14; V: TRBV6-1
DNA: TGTGCCAGCAGTCCGATGCAGGGGAATTACAATGAGCAGTTCTTC; CDR3: CASSPMQGNYNEQFF; D: -; J: TRBJ2-1; size: -; length: 15; V: TRBV6-6
DNA: TGTGCCAGCAGCGTAGGGAGGGGGCTCGGCTATGGCTACACCTTC; CDR3: CASSVGRGLGYGYTF; D: TRBD1; J: TRBJ1-2; size: -; length: 15; V: TRBV9
DNA: TGCGCCAGCAGCCCCAGACAGGAAACCTACGAGCAGTACTTC; CDR3: CASSPRQETYEQYF; D: -; J: TRBJ2-7; size: once; length: 14; V: TRBV4-1
DNA: TGTGCCAGCAGCCCTAGGGGGAGCCAGTCTATCTACGAGCAGTACTTC; CDR3: CASSPRGSQSIYEQYF; D: -; J: TRBJ2-7; size: -; length: 16; V: TRBV7-2
DNA: TGTGCCATCAGTCTAGGGCCCCCCGAGGGTGAGCAGTTCTTC; CDR3: CAISLGPPEGEQFF; D: -; J: TRBJ2-1; size: -; length: 14; V: TRBV10-3
DNA: TGCGCCAGCAGCCATTTAGCGGGAGTGGGTTCCTACGAGCAGTACTTC; CDR3: CASSHLAGVGSYEQYF; D: TRBD2; J: TRBJ2-7; size: -; length: 16; V: TRBV4-1
DNA: TGTGCTAGTGGACTAGCGGGAGCAGATACGCAGTATTTT; CDR3: CASGLAGADTQYF; D: TRBD2; J: TRBJ2-3; size: -; length: 13; V: TRBV12-5
DNA: TGTGCCAGTAGTAAGCAGGGGGCGCGGGAAAAACTGTTTTTT; CDR3: CASSKQGAREKLFF; D: TRBD1; J: TRBJ1-4; size: -; length: 14; V: TRBV19
DNA: TGTGTCTCGACAGGGGGGAATGAAAAACTGTTTTTT; CDR3: CVSTGGNEKLFF; D: -; J: TRBJ1-4; size: -; length: 12; V: TRBV21-1
DNA: TGTGCCAGCCAACGGGAGTCTGGAAACACCATATATTTT; CDR3: CASQRESGNTIYF; D: -; J: TRBJ1-3; size: -; length: 13; V: TRBV19
DNA: TGTGCCAGCAGTCTACTGGGAGGGGCTGAAGCTTTCTTT; CDR3: CASSLLGGAEAFF; D: -; J: TRBJ1-1; size: -; length: 13; V: TRBV27
DNA: TGTGCCAGCAGTCCTACCGACAGGGGAGGGGGGAATGAAAAACTGTTTTTT; CDR3: CASSPTDRGGGNEKLFF; D: TRBD1; J: TRBJ1-4; size: -; length: 17; V: TRBV27
DNA: TGTGCCAGTAGCGTTGGCAGGAACACTGAAGCTTTCTTT; CDR3: CASSVGRNTEAFF; D: -; J: TRBJ1-1; size: -; length: 13; V: TRBV19
DNA: TGTGCCAGCAGCCCGCCACAGGGGACCGAGCAGTACTTC; CDR3: CASSPPQGTEQYF; D: TRBD1; J: TRBJ2-7; size: -; length: 13; V: TRBV9
DNA: TGCAGGATTCAGGGTCTGTTATCCCAGTACTTC; CDR3: CRIQGLLSQYF; D: -; J: TRBJ2-5; size: few; length: 11; V: TRBV20-1
DNA: TGTGCCACCAGCCCAAGGTGGGGGGTTGGGACAGATACGCAGTATTTT; CDR3: CATSPRWGVGTDTQYF; D: -; J: TRBJ2-3; size: -; length: 16; V: TRBV15
DNA: TGCGCCAGCAGCCAAGATCTGGTGAGGACTAGCGGGAGAGATGAGCAGTTCTTC; CDR3: CASSQDLVRTSGRDEQFF; D: TRBD2; J: TRBJ2-1; size: -; length: 18; V: TRBV4-1
DNA: TGTGCCAGTAGTTTAGCGGGAGCGGGTTACAATGAGCAGTTCTTC; CDR3: CASSLAGAGYNEQFF; D: TRBD2; J: TRBJ2-1; size: -; length: 15; V: TRBV19
DNA: TGCGCCAGCAGCCAGGTCCGTGGGCGAACAACTAATGAAAAACTGTTTTTT; CDR3: CASSQVRGRTTNEKLFF; D: -; J: TRBJ1-4; size: few; length: 17; V: TRBV4-1
DNA: TGTGCCAGCAGCTTAGCAGGGGCGGACGAGCAGTACTTC; CDR3: CASSLAGADEQYF; D: -; J: TRBJ2-7; size: -; length: 13; V: TRBV7-9
DNA: TGTGCCAGCAGTCTACAGGGACCCTCGGCCTATGGCTACACCTTC; CDR3: CASSLQGPSAYGYTF; D: -; J: TRBJ1-2; size: few; length: 15; V: TRBV6-1
DNA: TGCGCCAGCAGCCAAGATCCCGGGGGTCGGGAGCAGTTCTTC; CDR3: CASSQDPGGREQFF; D: -; J: TRBJ2-1; size: -; length: 14; V: TRBV4-1